These 9 T cell receptor beta chains were all obtained from the same sample, sequenced in a study of T cell responses to AZD1222 COVID-19 vaccine. Profiling relied on immunoSEQ multiplex PCR, and the TCRdb table lists in-frame clones only, not all of them. The sample yields 120,000 to 150,000 clones, 90% to 95% seen once. The specimen comprised peripheral blood, sampled on day 0 of AZD1222 vaccination. These receptors came from an adult in good health.

The sample holds one count of this clone. The chain is built from TRBV7-2 and TRBJ2-5, with 9 bases that match TRBD2. Germline V gene sequence: CDR1 SGHTA, CDR2 FQGNSA. Trimming cost V 5 bases and J 4 bases; bases outside gene matches: 5. This CDR3 has 14 amino acids. This chain's CDR3 is CASSLSGRTETQYF. The CDR3 bases are TGTGCCAGCAGCCTTAGCGGGAGAACAGAGACCCAGTACTTC.

V is TRBV30 and J is TRBJ1-2, with TRBD1 as a possible D gene (5 bases). The CDR3 sequence is 13 residues long. Germline V lookup: CDR1 GTSNPN, CDR2 SVGIG (reference sequence). The ends were cut back, 2 bases at V and 1 base at J, with 8 bases in the middle. CDR3 DNA sequence: TGTGCCTGGAGTCCAGGGTTTAACTATGGCTACACCTTC. Its translation: CAWSPGFNYGYTF.

The genes are TRBV4-2 and TRBJ2-5; D not certain. The CDR3 totals 16 residues. The V gene's germline CDR1 is LGHNA and CDR2 YNFKEQ. V lost 0 bases and J 3 bases, leaving 14 bases between the germline ends. CDR3 DNA: TGTGCCAGCAGCCAAGACCCAGGTCTTGGAGAAGAGACCCAGTACTTC. Translation: CASSQDPGLGEETQYF.

The chain links TRBV7-9 to TRBJ2-7; D is possibly TRBD2 (5 bases). CDR3 length equals 15 residues. The ends were cut back, 1 base at V and 0 bases at J, with 10 bases in the middle. Germline loops: CDR1 SEHNR, CDR2 FQNEAQ (reference sequence). The CDR3 protein is CASSLGASPSYEQYF. Written as DNA, the CDR3 is TGTGCCAGCAGCTTAGGGGCTAGCCCCTCCTACGAGCAGTACTTC. The complete variable domain, with remaining parts taken from reference TRBV7-9 and TRBJ2-7, reads DTGVSQNPRHKITKRGQNVTFRCDPISEHNRLYWYRQTLGQGPEFLTYFQNEAQLEKSRLLSDRFSAERPKGSFSTLEIQRTEQGDSAMYLCASSLGASPSYEQYFGPGTRLTVT.

The J gene is TRBJ2-5, the V gene TRBV12-3 or TRBV12-4; 7 nucleotides line up with TRBD1. V shed 7 bases, J shed 2 bases, and the junction held 4 bases outside the gene matches. The CDR3 spans 13 residues. CDR3 residues: CASTETGQETQYF. In DNA, the CDR3 is TGTGCCAGCACAGAGACAGGGCAAGAGACCCAGTACTTC.

V usage is TRBV5-5 and J usage is TRBJ1-4; tentatively, D is TRBD1 (5 bases). Trimming stripped 4 bases from V and 4 bases from J, with 11 bases between. From germline, CDR1 is SGHKS and CDR2 YYEKEE (reference sequence). The CDR3 has 14 amino acids. CDR3 loop: CASSLGTGNEKLFF. The CDR3 DNA reads TGTGCCAGCAGCCTCGGGACCGGTAATGAAAAACTGTTTTTT. Complete variable domain (other parts from reference TRBV5-5 and TRBJ1-4): DAGVTQSPTHLIKTRGQQVTLRCSPISGHKSVSWYQQVLGQGPQFIFQYYEKEERGRGNFPDRFSARQFPNYSSELNVNALLLGDSALYLCASSLGTGNEKLFFGSGTQLSVL.

The CDR3 bases are TGCGCCAGCAGCCCTGAGACAGATACGCAGTATTTT. Its protein product is CASSPETDTQYF. V usage is TRBV5-1 and J usage is TRBJ2-3; no clear D gene. The germline V gene encodes CDR1 SGHRS and CDR2 YFSETQ. The V end lost 4 bases, the J end lost 3 bases, and 6 bases lay between the germline ends. This CDR3 has 12 residues.

The chain employs TRBV9 and TRBJ1-5; D not resolved. Trimming removed 2 bases at V and 0 bases at J, with 9 bases between. The CDR3 has 15 residues. Germline loops: CDR1 SGDLS, CDR2 YYNGEE. Written as DNA, the CDR3 is TGTGCCAGCAGCGTTATGGCAGATAGCAATCAGCCCCAGCATTTT. Its protein product is CASSVMADSNQPQHF.

The rearrangement joins TRBV18 to TRBJ1-4; D is perhaps TRBD1 (6 bases). The germline V gene encodes CDR1 KGHSH and CDR2 LQKENI. The V gene lost 6 bases and the J gene lost 7 bases, with 33 bases spanning the gap. The CDR3 consists of 20 residues. The CDR3 loop reads CASSRLTARGPGDGGEKLFF. The CDR3 DNA is TGTGCCAGCTCCCGACTAACAGCGCGGGGGCCCGGTGATGGGGGTGAAAAACTGTTTTTT.